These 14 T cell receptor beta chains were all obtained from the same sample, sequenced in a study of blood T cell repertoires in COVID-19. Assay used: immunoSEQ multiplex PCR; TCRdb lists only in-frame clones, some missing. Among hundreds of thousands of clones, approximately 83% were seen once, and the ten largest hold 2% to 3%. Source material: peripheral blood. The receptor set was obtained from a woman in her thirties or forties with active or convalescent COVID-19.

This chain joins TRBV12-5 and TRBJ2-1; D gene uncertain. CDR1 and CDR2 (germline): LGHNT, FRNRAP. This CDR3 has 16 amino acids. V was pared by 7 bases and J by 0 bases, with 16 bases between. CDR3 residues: CASAKFRSSSYNEQFF. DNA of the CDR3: TGTGCTAGTGCCAAATTCAGGTCGAGCTCCTACAATGAGCAGTTCTTC.

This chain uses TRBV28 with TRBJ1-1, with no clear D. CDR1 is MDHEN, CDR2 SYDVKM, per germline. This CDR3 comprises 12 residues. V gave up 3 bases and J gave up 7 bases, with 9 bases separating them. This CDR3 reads CASSFARLEAFF. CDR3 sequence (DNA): TGTGCCAGCAGTTTTGCACGACTTGAAGCTTTCTTT.

The CDR3 DNA sequence: TGCGCCAGCAGCCCCGGTGGCTCCTACGAGCAGTACTTC. As protein: CASSPGGSYEQYF. J is TRBJ2-7 and V is TRBV5-1; no clear D gene. The CDR3 has 13 amino acids. Trimming stripped 4 bases from V and 0 bases from J, with 8 bases between. The germline CDR1 and CDR2 sequences are SGHRS and YFSETQ. Filled out from reference TRBV5-1 and TRBJ2-7, the complete variable domain reads KAGVTQTPRYLIKTRGQQVTLSCSPISGHRSVSWYQQTPGQGLQFLFEYFSETQRNKGNFPGRFSGRQFSNSRSEMNVSTLELGDSALYLCASSPGGSYEQYFGPGTRLTVT.

In DNA, the CDR3 is TGTGCCAGCAGCTTAGGGGTGGGAGGCAGCACAGATACGCAGTATTTT. Its protein is CASSLGVGGSTDTQYF. The rearrangement joins TRBV11-2 to TRBJ2-3, with a possible D match to TRBD2 (6 bases). V lost 1 base, J lost 0 bases, and 11 bases lay in between. The CDR3 is made up of 16 amino acids. Germline CDR1 SGHAT, CDR2 FQNNGV.

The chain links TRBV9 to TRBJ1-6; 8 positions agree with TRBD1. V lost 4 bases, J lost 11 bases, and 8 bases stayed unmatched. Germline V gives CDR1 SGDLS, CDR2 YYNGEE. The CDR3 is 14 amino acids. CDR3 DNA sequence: TGTGCCAGCAGCCCCACGACAGGGGAGCCACCCCTCCACTTT. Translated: CASSPTTGEPPLHF.

The chain's CDR3 is CATSRDPADRAETQYF. Written as DNA, the CDR3 is TGTGCCACCAGCAGAGATCCCGCCGACAGGGCCGAGACCCAGTACTTC. This chain uses TRBV15 with TRBJ2-5; 7 bases align to TRBD1. The CDR3 runs to 16 residues. Trimming removed 0 bases from V and 5 bases from J; junction bases left unmatched: 9. The germline CDR1 and CDR2 sequences are LNHNV and YYDKDF (reference sequence).

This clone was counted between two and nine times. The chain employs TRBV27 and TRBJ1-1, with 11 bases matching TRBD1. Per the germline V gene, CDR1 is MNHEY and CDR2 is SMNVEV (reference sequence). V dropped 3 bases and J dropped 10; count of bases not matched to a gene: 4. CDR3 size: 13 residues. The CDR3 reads CASSFRTGGSAFF. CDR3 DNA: TGTGCCAGCAGTTTTAGGACAGGGGGCTCAGCTTTCTTT.

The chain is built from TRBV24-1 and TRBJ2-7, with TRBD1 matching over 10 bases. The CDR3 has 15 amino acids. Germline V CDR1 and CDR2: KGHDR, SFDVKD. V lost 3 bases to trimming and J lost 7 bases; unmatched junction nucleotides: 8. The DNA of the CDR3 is TGTGCCACCAGTGATCATCGGGGGACAGGGGATGAGCAGTACTTC. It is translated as CATSDHRGTGDEQYF.

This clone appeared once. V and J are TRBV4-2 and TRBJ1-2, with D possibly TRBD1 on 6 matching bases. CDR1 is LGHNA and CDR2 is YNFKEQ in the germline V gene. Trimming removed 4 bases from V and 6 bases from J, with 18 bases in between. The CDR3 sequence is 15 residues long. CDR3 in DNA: TGTGCCAGCAGCCTACGAACCAGGGGTCAGGATGGCTACACCTTC. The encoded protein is CASSLRTRGQDGYTF.

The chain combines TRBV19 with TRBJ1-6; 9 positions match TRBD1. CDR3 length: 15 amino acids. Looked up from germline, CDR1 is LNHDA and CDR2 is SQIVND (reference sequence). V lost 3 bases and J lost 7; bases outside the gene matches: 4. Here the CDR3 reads CASSMGQGENSPLHF. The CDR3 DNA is TGTGCCAGTAGTATGGGACAGGGAGAGAATTCACCCCTCCACTTT.

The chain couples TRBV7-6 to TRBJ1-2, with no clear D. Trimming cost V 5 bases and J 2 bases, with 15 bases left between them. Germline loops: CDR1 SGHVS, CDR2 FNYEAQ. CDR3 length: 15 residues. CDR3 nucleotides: TGTGCCAGCAGCCCAAACTGGGTGGGCAACTATGGCTACACCTTC. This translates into CASSPNWVGNYGYTF.

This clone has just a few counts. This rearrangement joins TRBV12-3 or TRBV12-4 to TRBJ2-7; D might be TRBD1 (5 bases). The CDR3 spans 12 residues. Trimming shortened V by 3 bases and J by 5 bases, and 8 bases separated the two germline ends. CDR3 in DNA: TGTGCCAGCAGTTTGGCCAGGGACGAGCAGTACTTC. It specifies CASSLARDEQYF.

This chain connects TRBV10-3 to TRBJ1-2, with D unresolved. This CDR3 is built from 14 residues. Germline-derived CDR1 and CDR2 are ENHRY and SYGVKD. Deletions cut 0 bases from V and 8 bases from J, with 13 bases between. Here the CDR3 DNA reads TGTGCCATCAGTGAGTCGGGGAGAATGAACGGCTACACCTTC. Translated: CAISESGRMNGYTF.

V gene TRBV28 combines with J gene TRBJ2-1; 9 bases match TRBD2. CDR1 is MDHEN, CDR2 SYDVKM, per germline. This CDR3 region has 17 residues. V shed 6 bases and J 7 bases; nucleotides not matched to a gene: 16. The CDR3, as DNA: TGTGCCAGCAGGGCGCTGGTTACAGCGGGGGGTATTAATGAGCAGTTCTTC. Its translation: CASRALVTAGGINEQFF.